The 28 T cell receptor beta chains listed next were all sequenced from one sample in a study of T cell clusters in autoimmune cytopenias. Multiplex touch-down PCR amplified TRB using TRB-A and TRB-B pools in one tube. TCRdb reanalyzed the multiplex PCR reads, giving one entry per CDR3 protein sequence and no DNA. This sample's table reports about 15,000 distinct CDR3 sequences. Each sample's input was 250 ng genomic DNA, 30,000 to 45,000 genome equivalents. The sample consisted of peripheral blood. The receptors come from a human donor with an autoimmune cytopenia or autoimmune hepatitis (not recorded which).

The CDR3 sequence is CASSYPGTANSPLHF. The chain employs TRBV12-3 or TRBV12-4 and TRBJ1-6; TCRdb designates TRBD1, a call that cannot be tested without DNA. This CDR3 has 15 residues.

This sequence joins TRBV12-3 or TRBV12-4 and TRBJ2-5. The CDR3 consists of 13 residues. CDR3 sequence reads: CASSFYGQETQYF.

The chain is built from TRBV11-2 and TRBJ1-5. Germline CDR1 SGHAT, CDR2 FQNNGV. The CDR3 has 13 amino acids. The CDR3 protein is CASSLSTNQPQHF.

The chain's CDR3 is CASSEVPASSGNTIYF. The V call is TRBV6-5, the J call TRBJ1-3. The germline CDR1 and CDR2 sequences are MNHEY and SVGAGI. This CDR3 is 16 amino acids long.

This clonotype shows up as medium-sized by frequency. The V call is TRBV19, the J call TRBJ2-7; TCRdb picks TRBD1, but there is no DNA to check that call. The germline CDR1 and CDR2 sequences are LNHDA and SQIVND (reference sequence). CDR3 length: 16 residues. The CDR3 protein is CASSFGPTGFSYEQYF.

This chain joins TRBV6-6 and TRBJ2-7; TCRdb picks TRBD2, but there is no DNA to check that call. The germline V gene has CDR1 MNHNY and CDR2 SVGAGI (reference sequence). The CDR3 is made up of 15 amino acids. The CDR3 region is CASGDGGLADSRQYF.

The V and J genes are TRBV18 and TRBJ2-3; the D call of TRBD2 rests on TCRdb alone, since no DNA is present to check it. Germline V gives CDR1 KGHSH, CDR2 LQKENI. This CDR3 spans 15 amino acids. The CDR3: CASSPSVGPTDTQYF.

CDR3 residues: CSARGPGVGYTF. This chain links TRBV20-1 with TRBJ1-2; TCRdb reports TRBD1, a call that lacks DNA to check it against. The CDR3 covers 12 residues. Germline V CDR1 and CDR2: DFQATT, SNEGSKA (reference sequence).

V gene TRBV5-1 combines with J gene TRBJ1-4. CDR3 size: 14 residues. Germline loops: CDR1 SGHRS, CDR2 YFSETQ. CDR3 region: CASSLSRMGEKLFF.

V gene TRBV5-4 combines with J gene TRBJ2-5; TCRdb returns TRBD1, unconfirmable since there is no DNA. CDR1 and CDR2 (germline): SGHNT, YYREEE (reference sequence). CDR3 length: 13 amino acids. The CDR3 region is CASSLLARETQYF.

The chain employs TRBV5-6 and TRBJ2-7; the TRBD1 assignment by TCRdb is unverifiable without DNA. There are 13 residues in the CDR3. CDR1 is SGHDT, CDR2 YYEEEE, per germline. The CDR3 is CASRRDSTYEQYF.

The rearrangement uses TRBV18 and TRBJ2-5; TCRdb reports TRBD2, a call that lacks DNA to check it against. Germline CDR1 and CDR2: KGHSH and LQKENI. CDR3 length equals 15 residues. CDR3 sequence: CASSTGTSGQETQYF.

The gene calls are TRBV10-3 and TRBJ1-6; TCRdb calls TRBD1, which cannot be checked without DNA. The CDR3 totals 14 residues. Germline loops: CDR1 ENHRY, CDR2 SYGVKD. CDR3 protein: CAIRAGGAVSPLHF.

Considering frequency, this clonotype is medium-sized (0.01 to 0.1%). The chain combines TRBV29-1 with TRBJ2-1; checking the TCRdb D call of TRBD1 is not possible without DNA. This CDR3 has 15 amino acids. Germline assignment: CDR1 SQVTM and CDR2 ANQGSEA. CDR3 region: CSVKIHRGPYNEQFF.

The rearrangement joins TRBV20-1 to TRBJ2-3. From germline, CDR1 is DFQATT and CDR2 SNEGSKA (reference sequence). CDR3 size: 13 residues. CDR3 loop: CSAGGPSTDTQYF.

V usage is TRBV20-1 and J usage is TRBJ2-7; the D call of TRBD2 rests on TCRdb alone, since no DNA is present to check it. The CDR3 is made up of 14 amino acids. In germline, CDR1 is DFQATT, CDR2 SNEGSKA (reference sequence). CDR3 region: CSAIPLAGVDEQYF.

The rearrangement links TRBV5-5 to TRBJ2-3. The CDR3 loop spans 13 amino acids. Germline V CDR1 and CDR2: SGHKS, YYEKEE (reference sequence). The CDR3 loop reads CASSFSWTDTQYF. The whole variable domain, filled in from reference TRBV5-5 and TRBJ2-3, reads DAGVTQSPTHLIKTRGQQVTLRCSPISGHKSVSWYQQVLGQGPQFIFQYYEKEERGRGNFPDRFSARQFPNYSSELNVNALLLGDSALYLCASSFSWTDTQYFGPGTRLTVL.

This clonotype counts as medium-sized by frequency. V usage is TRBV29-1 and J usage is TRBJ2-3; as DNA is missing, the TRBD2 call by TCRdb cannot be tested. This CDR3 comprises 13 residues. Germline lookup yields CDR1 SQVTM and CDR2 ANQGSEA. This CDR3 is CSVERGGPDTQYF.

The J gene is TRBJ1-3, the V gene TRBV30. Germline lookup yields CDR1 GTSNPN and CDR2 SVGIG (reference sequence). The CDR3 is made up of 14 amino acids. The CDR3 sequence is CAWSEWGVRNTIYF.

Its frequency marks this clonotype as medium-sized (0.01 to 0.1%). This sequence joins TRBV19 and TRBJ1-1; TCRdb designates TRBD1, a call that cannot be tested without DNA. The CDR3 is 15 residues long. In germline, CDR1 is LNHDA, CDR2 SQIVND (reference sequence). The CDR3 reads CASTSLGQIPTEAFF.

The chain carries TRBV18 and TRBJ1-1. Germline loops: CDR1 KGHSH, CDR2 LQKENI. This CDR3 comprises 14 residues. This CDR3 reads CASSPRTAATEAFF.

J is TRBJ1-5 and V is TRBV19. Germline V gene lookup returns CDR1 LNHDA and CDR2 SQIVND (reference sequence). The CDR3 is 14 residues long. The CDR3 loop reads CASSTSVINQPQHF.

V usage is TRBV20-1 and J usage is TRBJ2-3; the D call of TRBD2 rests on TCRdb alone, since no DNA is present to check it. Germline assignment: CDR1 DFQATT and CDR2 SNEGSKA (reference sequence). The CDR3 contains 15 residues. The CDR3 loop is CSAILAGGPSATQYF.

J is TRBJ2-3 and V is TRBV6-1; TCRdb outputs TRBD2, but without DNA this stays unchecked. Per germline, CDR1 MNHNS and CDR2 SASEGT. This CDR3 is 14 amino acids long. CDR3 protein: CASLAGGLADTQYF.

The CDR3 loop reads CASSMRSAGGGGYTF. This chain uses TRBV19 with TRBJ1-2; the D call from TCRdb, TRBD1, cannot be confirmed without DNA. Germline V gives CDR1 LNHDA, CDR2 SQIVND (reference sequence). The CDR3 is 15 residues long.

The CDR3 spells CASSLGEHEKLFF. The rearrangement links TRBV6-5 to TRBJ1-4; without DNA, the TCRdb call of TRBD1 cannot be checked. CDR3 length equals 13 residues. Germline-derived CDR1 and CDR2 are MNHEY and SVGAGI.

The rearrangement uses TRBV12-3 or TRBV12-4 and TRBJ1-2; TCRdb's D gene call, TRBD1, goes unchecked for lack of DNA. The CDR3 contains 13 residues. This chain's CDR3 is CASTTTGFGGYTF.

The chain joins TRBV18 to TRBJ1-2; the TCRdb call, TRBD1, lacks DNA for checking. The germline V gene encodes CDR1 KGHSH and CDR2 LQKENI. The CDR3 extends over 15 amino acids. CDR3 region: CASSPSFQGAIGYTF.